This T cell receptor beta chain was obtained from a study of early T cells in non-severe SARS-CoV-2 infection. Study as a whole: Chains were unpaired, as sequencing was done on bulk RNA from unsorted whole blood.

The CDR3 runs 14 residues. Trimming took 7 bases from V and 2 from J; bases not matched to a gene: 5. Germline loops: CDR1 SQVTM, CDR2 ANQGSEA. One entry per CDR3 protein results from TCRdb running MiXCR on the 5' RACE reads. The repertoire holds 55,000 to 70,000 distinct CDR3 sequences, with approximately 12% as singletons. This clonotype was found many times. The rearrangement links TRBV29-1 to TRBJ2-1, with 10 bases identical to TRBD1. The receptor was isolated from an adult who was a healthcare worker with PCR-confirmed SARS-CoV-2 infection or an uninfected control (not recorded which). The specimen was whole blood. CDR3: CSGLGQGTYNEQFF. As DNA, the CDR3 is TGCAGCGGGTTGGGACAGGGGACCTACAATGAGCAGTTCTTC.